This T cell receptor (beta chain) was sequenced for a study of blood T cell repertoires in COVID-19. Sequenced by immunoSEQ multiplex PCR; TCRdb stores in-frame clones only, minus some. This table has a few hundred thousand clones, around 84% appearing once. This clone was seen once. The CDR3 is 14 amino acids. Germline CDR1 is SGHVS and CDR2 is FNYEAQ. The trim removed 7 bases at V and 0 bases at J, leaving 4 bases unmatched. The sequence was obtained from a human donor in a cohort sampled during active COVID-19. Sequencing was done on a sample of peripheral blood. The chain joins TRBV7-6 to TRBJ2-7, with 9 bases aligning to TRBD2. This chain's CDR3 is CASTLTSGSYEQYF. The DNA for the CDR3 is TGTGCCAGCACCCTGACTAGCGGCTCCTACGAGCAGTACTTC.